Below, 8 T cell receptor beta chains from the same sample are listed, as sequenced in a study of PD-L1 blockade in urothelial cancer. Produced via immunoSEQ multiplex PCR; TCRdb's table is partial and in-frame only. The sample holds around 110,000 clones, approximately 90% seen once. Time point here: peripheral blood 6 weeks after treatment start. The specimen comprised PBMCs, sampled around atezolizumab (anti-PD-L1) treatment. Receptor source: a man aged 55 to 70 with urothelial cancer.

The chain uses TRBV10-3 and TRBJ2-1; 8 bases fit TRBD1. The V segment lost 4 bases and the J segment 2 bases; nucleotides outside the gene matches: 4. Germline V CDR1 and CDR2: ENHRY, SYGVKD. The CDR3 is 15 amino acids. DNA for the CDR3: TGTGCCATCAGTGTCCAGACAGGGGCCTACAATGAGCAGTTCTTC. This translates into CAISVQTGAYNEQFF.

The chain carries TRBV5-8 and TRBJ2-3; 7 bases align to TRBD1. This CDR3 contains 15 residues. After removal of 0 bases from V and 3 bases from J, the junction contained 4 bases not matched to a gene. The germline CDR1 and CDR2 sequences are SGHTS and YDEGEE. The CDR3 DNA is TGTGCCAGCAGCTTGGGGACAGGCGAAACAGATACGCAGTATTTT. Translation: CASSLGTGETDTQYF.

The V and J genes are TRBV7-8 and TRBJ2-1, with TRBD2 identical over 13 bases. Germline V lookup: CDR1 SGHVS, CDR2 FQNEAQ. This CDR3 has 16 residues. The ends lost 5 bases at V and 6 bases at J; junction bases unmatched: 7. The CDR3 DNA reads TGTGCCAGCAGCCCTTATCGACTAGCGGGGGGCAATGAGCAGTTCTTC. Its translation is CASSPYRLAGGNEQFF.

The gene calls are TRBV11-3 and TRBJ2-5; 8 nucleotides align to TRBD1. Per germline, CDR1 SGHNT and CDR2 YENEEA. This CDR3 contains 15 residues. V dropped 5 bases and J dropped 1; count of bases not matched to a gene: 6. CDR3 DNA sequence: TGTGCCAGCAGCCCGTATACAGGGGGCCAAGAGACCCAGTACTTC. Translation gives CASSPYTGGQETQYF.

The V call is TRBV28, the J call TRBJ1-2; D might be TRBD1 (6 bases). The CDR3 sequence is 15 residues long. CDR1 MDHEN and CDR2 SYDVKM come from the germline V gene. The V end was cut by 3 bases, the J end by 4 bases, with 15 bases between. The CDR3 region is CASSFVGDTRYGYTF. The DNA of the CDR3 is TGTGCCAGCAGTTTCGTAGGGGACACTCGCTATGGCTACACCTTC.

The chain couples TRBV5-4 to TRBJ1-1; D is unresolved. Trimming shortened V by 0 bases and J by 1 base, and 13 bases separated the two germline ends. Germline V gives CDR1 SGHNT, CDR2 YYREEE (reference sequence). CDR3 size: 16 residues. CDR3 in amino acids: CASSLAASKKNTEAFF. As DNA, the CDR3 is TGTGCCAGCAGCTTGGCCGCTAGCAAGAAGAACACTGAAGCTTTCTTT.

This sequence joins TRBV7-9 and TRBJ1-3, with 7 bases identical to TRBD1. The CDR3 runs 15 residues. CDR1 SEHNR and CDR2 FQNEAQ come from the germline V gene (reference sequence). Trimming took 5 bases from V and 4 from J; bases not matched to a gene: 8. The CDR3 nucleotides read TGTGCCAGCAGCCCCTCCGGGACAGTAGGAAACACCATATATTTT. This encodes CASSPSGTVGNTIYF.

CDR3 DNA sequence: TGTGCCAGCAAGCTAGAGACCCAGTACTTC. It translates to CASKLETQYF. This chain joins TRBV2 and TRBJ2-5; the D is unclear. The CDR3 runs to 10 residues. The germline V gene has CDR1 SNHLY and CDR2 FYNNEI. V was shortened by 7 bases and J by 4 bases, with 4 bases between the two germline ends.